The sequence of this T cell receptor beta chain was determined in a study of CD8 T cells in ankylosing spondylitis. Regarding the study as a whole: Seemingly characteristic of ankylosing spondylitis blood was a TCR beta motif consisting of under 10 highly homologous variants.

This clonotype was detected only a few times. Its antigen is not identified. Each TCR beta library was made by quantitative 5'-RACE that incorporated molecular barcodes. Each CDR3 protein gets one entry after TCRdb re-called the 5' RACE reads with MiXCR. In the table there are around 220,000 distinct CDR3 sequences, 18% of which are singletons. V was clipped by 9 bases and J by 2 bases; unmatched bases: 8. Looked up from germline, CDR1 is MNHEY and CDR2 is SVGEGT. CDR3 size: 14 residues. This sequence originates from a male donor with ankylosing spondylitis. The rearrangement links TRBV6-2 or TRBV6-3 to TRBJ2-7; 9 bases align to TRBD2. Material for sequencing was blood, either unsorted or a sorted T cell fraction (not recorded which). The CDR3 DNA is TGTGCCAGTTCTCAGCGGGAGGTCACCTACGAGCAGTACTTC. It specifies CASSQREVTYEQYF.